This TCR beta chain was identified during a study of neurological immune-mediated disorders. On the study more broadly: A relapsing-remitting course was seen in about 90% of the roughly 35 multiple sclerosis patients and a secondary progressive course in 3.

Unsorted libraries were generated from 2 million PBMCs held at -80 degrees C. This clonotype appeared many times. The antigen is unknown. The CDR3 is 14 amino acids. Losses at the gene ends were 1 base for V and 8 bases for J; bases not matched to a gene: 4. Germline CDR1 MGHRA, CDR2 YSYEKL. TCRdb fed the 5' RACE reads into MiXCR, producing one record per CDR3 protein. The table includes more than 50,000 distinct CDR3 sequences, 3.5% to 5% detected once. Study observations and caveats: The greatest degree of TCR clonal expansion was observed in HTLV-1-associated myelopathy, with the lowest in multiple sclerosis, below that of healthy controls.

This sequence was found in a man aged 25-45 years with multiple sclerosis. The chain couples TRBV4-1 to TRBJ2-1; 8 bases are shared with TRBD1. The sample consisted of PBMCs. CDR3 in DNA: TGCGCCAGCAGCCAAGTTCAGGGGGCCTATGAGCAGTTCTTC. Its translation: CASSQVQGAYEQFF.